A single sample gave rise to the 7 T cell receptor beta chains below, sequenced in a study of control samples from healthy donors and cancer patients. Sequencing used immunoSEQ multiplex PCR; TCRdb keeps in-frame clones, though not all of them. The sample holds 46,000 or so clones, around nine tenths seen once. Sequences were obtained from PBMCs. Every receptor here comes from a man younger than 40 with colorectal cancer.

This sequence joins TRBV19 and TRBJ1-5; D perhaps matches TRBD1 (6 bases). The CDR3 runs to 15 residues. Germline loops: CDR1 LNHDA, CDR2 SQIVND (reference sequence). Trimming shortened V by 7 bases and J by 4 bases, and 17 bases separated the two germline ends. CDR3 loop: CASKREQGSNQPQHF. The CDR3 DNA follows: TGTGCCAGTAAAAGAGAGCAGGGGTCAAATCAGCCCCAGCATTTT.

The rearrangement links TRBV18 to TRBJ1-3; the match to TRBD1 covers 10 bases. This CDR3 has 17 residues. CDR1 is KGHSH and CDR2 is LQKENI in the germline V gene. V was pared by 3 bases and J by 0 bases, with 5 bases of the junction left unmatched. The CDR3 loop is CASSPTTGGASGNTIYF. CDR3 nucleotide sequence: TGTGCCAGCTCACCCACGACAGGGGGCGCCTCTGGAAACACCATATATTTT. Filled out from reference TRBV18 and TRBJ1-3, the complete variable domain reads NAGVMQNPRHLVRRRGQEARLRCSPMKGHSHVYWYRQLPEEGLKFMVYLQKENIIDESGMPKERFSAEFPKEGPSILRIQQVVRGDSAAYFCASSPTTGGASGNTIYFGEGSWLTVV.

This rearrangement joins TRBV5-1 to TRBJ2-6, with D tentatively TRBD1 (6 bases). Germline lookup yields CDR1 SGHRS and CDR2 YFSETQ. V gave up 4 bases and J gave up 0 bases, with 14 bases separating them. The CDR3 sequence is 17 residues long. This CDR3 reads CASSPDRTSSGANVLTF. The CDR3 bases are TGCGCCAGCAGCCCTGACAGGACCAGCTCTGGGGCCAACGTCCTGACTTTC. Complete variable domain (other parts from reference TRBV5-1 and TRBJ2-6): KAGVTQTPRYLIKTRGQQVTLSCSPISGHRSVSWYQQTPGQGLQFLFEYFSETQRNKGNFPGRFSGRQFSNSRSEMNVSTLELGDSALYLCASSPDRTSSGANVLTFGAGSRLTVL.

The gene calls are TRBV6-5 and TRBJ1-6; D gene ambiguous. Deletions cut 4 bases from V and 13 bases from J, with 8 bases between. Germline lookup yields CDR1 MNHEY and CDR2 SVGAGI. CDR3 length equals 11 residues. The CDR3 sequence is CASSFINPLHF. DNA for the CDR3: TGTGCCAGCAGTTTCATCAACCCCCTCCACTTT.

The chain has TRBV30 and TRBJ1-5; no reliable D call. CDR3 size: 13 residues. V lost 5 bases to trimming and J lost 3 bases, with 11 bases between them. The V gene's germline CDR1 is GTSNPN and CDR2 SVGIG (reference sequence). In DNA, the CDR3 is TGTGCCTGGGCCCTGGACTACAATCAGCCCCAGCATTTT. It codes for CAWALDYNQPQHF.

The chain carries TRBV10-1 and TRBJ2-2, with D possibly matching TRBD1 (5 bases). CDR1 WNHNN and CDR2 SYGVQD come from the germline V gene (reference sequence). This CDR3 is built from 14 residues. Trimming took off 6 bases at V and 4 bases at J, with 12 bases between the two ends. The CDR3 nucleotides are TGCGCCAGCAGAGAAGCCAGGGTCACCGGGGAGCTGTTTTTT. Translated: CASREARVTGELFF.

The chain links TRBV7-6 to TRBJ2-7; 9 bases align to TRBD1. CDR3 length: 15 residues. Germline V CDR1 and CDR2: SGHVS, FNYEAQ. The V gene end was trimmed by 0 bases and the J gene end by 6 bases; junction bases not matched to a gene: 6. In nucleotides, the CDR3 is TGTGCCAGCAGCTTAGCGGAGACAGGGGGAAGCGAGCAGTACGTC. It codes for CASSLAETGGSEQYV.